This T cell receptor (beta chain) was recovered during a study of Ad26.COV2.S vaccination and SARS-CoV-2 variants. Profiled with immunoSEQ multiplex PCR; TCRdb holds only in-frame clones, not every one. The data contain 200,000 to 250,000 clones, approximately 88% of them seen just once; the ten biggest clones take up around 11%. As for treatment: roughly 18 received Ad26.COV2.S at low or high dose, single or two shots; about 5 received placebo; per-sample allocation not given. The investigators took samples on day 63 after the first vaccine or placebo injection. Ad26.COV2.S expressed prefusion-stabilized spike from the original Wuhan strain. The CDR3 is 13 amino acids. Germline V gene data show CDR1 as SGHDT and CDR2 as YYEEEE. V lost 6 bases and J lost 1, with 11 bases in between.

This receptor was identified in a person between 18 and 60 years old who received the Ad26.COV2.S COVID-19 vaccine or a placebo. The material sequenced was peripheral blood, taken in a trial of Ad26.COV2.S vaccine versus placebo. This sequence joins TRBV5-6 and TRBJ2-7, with TRBD1 as a possible D gene (6 bases). CDR3 sequence (DNA): TGTGCCAGCACTACAGGGCCTTCCTACGAGCAGTACTTC. It specifies CASTTGPSYEQYF.